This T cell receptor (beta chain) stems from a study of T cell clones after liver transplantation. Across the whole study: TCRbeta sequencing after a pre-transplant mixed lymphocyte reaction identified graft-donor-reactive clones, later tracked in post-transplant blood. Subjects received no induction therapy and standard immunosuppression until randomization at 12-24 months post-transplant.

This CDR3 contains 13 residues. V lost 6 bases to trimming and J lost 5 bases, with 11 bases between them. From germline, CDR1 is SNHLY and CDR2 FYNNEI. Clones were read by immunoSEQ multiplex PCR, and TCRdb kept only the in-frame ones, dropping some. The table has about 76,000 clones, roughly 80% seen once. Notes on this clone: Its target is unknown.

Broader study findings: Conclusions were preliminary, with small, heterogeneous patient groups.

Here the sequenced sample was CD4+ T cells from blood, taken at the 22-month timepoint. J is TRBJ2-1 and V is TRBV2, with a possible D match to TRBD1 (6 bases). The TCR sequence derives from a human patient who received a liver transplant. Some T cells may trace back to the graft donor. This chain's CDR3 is CASRQGPNNEQFF. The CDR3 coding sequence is TGTGCCAGCAGGCAGGGGCCCAACAATGAGCAGTTCTTC.